This TCR beta chain was recovered during a study of molecular identifiers for immune sequencing clone quantification (dated by TCRdb to 2017 to 2018). With respect to the entire study: In a replicate experiment, RNA from around 18,000 or 91,000 naive CD8 T cells was split into five aliquots, four of which were sequenced. The study was a methods study using CD8 T cells to benchmark molecular-identifier clustering-based TCR repertoire sequencing (MIDCIRS) and TCR RNA copy counting.

V was cut back by 3 bases and J by 3 bases, leaving a gap of 12 bases between them. The germline V gene sets CDR1 to MDHEN and CDR2 to SYDVKM. Its CDR3 holds 14 amino acids, cysteine through phenylalanine. Here the CDR3 DNA is all that survives: 42 bases in frame from base 1. Paper-wide results and their limitations: Spiked-in Jurkat TCR RNA (about ten copies' worth), which is not part of the donor repertoire, was contained in the naive libraries. Spiked-in Jurkat TCR RNA equal to a single cell's worth was reported to be detectable even within one million naive CD8 T cells. In CMV-specific effector cells, over 99% of molecules were held by clones above 20 RNA copies, whereas under 1% of molecules were held by such clones in naive cells. Modeling indicated approximately 3 TCR RNA copies recovered per cell, compared with about ten by digital PCR, which implies a capture efficiency of approximately 30%. When barcode sub-clustering was omitted, TCR diversity was inflated by chimeric consensus sequences, with chimeras reaching as high as 47%. Highly expanded clone sizes could be underestimated if identical TCR molecules share a barcode.

Library preparation was by PCR. The sequencer listed for this sample is NextSeq 500. Bulk TCR libraries were made following a previously described method, with the TCR primers given in Table S5. Total RNA was purified with the Qiagen AllPrep DNA/RNA kit. Before analysis, reads from multiple sequencing runs of one library were combined. Per the source publication's procedure: Reads were retained only if the reads had an exact TCR constant sequence, and the retained reads were trimmed to 150 nt and grouped according to their 12-nt molecular barcodes. Reads inside each barcode group were sub-clustered using a 15% Levenshtein threshold, and a quality-weighted consensus sequence was constructed for each RNA molecule. Non-functional sequences were discarded, and so were lower-count sequences lying one edit away from another sequence. On the basis of fitting two negative binomial distributions, barcode sub-clusters with fewer than 20% of the maximum read count were discarded. TCRdb applied fastp at Q25 and MiXCR to the public reads, then kept only in-frame beta chains. Entries are consolidated by CDR3 protein sequence, retaining the most common genes and DNA. These V and J calls derive from TCRdb rather than the authors' analysis. For this sample there are hundreds of thousands of distinct CDR3 sequences; roughly 23% appear just once. The top ten clones comprise about 0.8% of the sample.

This clonotype was picked up many times. Which antigen it targets is not known. Per-nucleotide qualities are absent, and no much larger clonotype sits a single base away. Libraries of naive CD8 T cells were built from around 20,000 to 990,000 sorted cells, with 10%, 30% or 50% of the purified RNA used. On a BD FACSAria II, naive CD8 T cells were FACS-sorted as CD8+CD4-CCR7+CD45RA+ and collected into RLT Plus buffer. To test detection sensitivity, Jurkat RNA equivalent to roughly eleven TCR copies was spiked into samples of roughly 18,000-1,000,000 naive CD8 T cells. Enrichment of CD8 T cells was performed with RosetteSep CD8+ T Cell Enrichment Cocktail and Ficoll-Paque, after which ACK red cell lysis was carried out.

This receptor chain uses TRBV28 and TRBJ2-7, with the D call perhaps TRBD1 or TRBD2, each one matching 5 bases. The sequence derives from a human donor in good health. Some libraries in this study had Jurkat cell RNA spiked in. Source material: naive CD8+ T cells from blood, with Jurkat cell RNA spiked in. Sample cell subset or site, as interpreted from the label and publication: FACS-sorted CD8+CD4-CCR7+CD45RA+ naive T cells. The bases read TGTGCCAGCAGTTTTTCCGGGGCGGACTACGAGCAGTACTTC. The encoded protein is CASSFSGADYEQYF.